One sample yielded the 17 T cell receptor beta chains listed below, sequenced in a study of PD-1 blockade in classical Hodgkin lymphoma. Every patient relapsed after autologous stem cell transplantation, and brentuximab vedotin exposure varied. CD4+ T cells were purified from thawed PBMCs by magnetic negative selection. Only in-frame clones appear in the TCRdb table, and some are missing; sequencing was by immunoSEQ multiplex PCR. The sample contains nearly 7,000 clones, more than 65% of which appear only once. The material was CD4+ T cells from blood, obtained at baseline. These receptors all stem from a human donor with classical Hodgkin lymphoma.

DNA for the CDR3: TGTGCCAGCAGTACTGGGACAGGGGGTTATCAAGAGACCCAGTACTTC. Translating it yields CASSTGTGGYQETQYF. The chain recombines TRBV6-7 with TRBJ2-5, with 11 bases matching TRBD1. TRBV6-7 is annotated as an ORF whose role is uncertain. The CDR3 spans 16 residues. Germline trimming cut 5 bases from V and 2 bases from J; bases unmatched to any gene: 7.

This rearrangement joins TRBV18 to TRBJ2-3; no definite D call. The CDR3 runs to 17 residues. V gave up 2 bases and J gave up 0 bases, with 15 bases separating them. Germline V CDR1 and CDR2: KGHSH, LQKENI. CDR3: CASSPFSLLTSTDTQYF. The CDR3 nucleotides read TGTGCCAGCTCACCATTTTCCTTACTCACTAGCACAGATACGCAGTATTTT.

The V call is TRBV2, the J call TRBJ1-4, with D perhaps TRBD1 (5 bases). Between the trimmed V and J ends, which lost 6 bases and 8 bases, there was a span of 16 bases. The germline gives CDR1 SNHLY, CDR2 FYNNEI. CDR3 size: 14 residues. CDR3 amino acids: CASRLGEVAEKLFF. CDR3 DNA: TGTGCCAGCAGGTTGGGGGAGGTGGCAGAAAAACTGTTTTTT.

The chain has TRBV7-2 and TRBJ2-7; D is perhaps TRBD1 (5 bases). Looked up from germline, CDR1 is SGHTA and CDR2 is FQGNSA. Trimming took off 6 bases at V and 9 bases at J, with 18 bases between the two ends. The CDR3 has 13 residues. CDR3 sequence reads: CASSPRVTTGQYF. In nucleotides, the CDR3 is TGTGCCAGCAGTCCCAGAGTCACCACAGGGCAGTACTTC.

This clone was seen once. The chain has TRBV7-2 and TRBJ2-5, with D unclear. Germline V gene lookup returns CDR1 SGHTA and CDR2 FQGNSA. V lost 3 bases and J lost 4, with 9 bases in between. The length of the CDR3 is 13 residues. CDR3 residues: CASSFLVVETQYF. The CDR3, as DNA: TGTGCCAGCAGCTTCCTAGTGGTAGAGACCCAGTACTTC.

The V call is TRBV5-1, the J call TRBJ2-7, with a tentative D call TRBD2 (6 bases). CDR3 size: 13 residues. From germline, CDR1 is SGHRS and CDR2 YFSETQ. V lost 4 bases and J lost 3, with 11 bases in between. CDR3 sequence: CASSETGVYEQYF. The CDR3 coding sequence is TGCGCCAGCAGCGAGACGGGAGTCTACGAGCAGTACTTC. The full variable domain, its missing parts supplied by reference TRBV5-1 and TRBJ2-7, is KAGVTQTPRYLIKTRGQQVTLSCSPISGHRSVSWYQQTPGQGLQFLFEYFSETQRNKGNFPGRFSGRQFSNSRSEMNVSTLELGDSALYLCASSETGVYEQYFGPGTRLTVT.

The chain employs TRBV30 and TRBJ2-5; TRBD1 might be the D (6 bases). With 3 bases removed from V and 1 base from J, the gap between germline ends came to 12 bases. Germline V gene lookup returns CDR1 GTSNPN and CDR2 SVGIG (reference sequence). The CDR3 runs 14 residues. CDR3 nucleotides: TGTGCCTGGAGAGCGACAGGAACCCAAGAGACCCAGTACTTC. It encodes CAWRATGTQETQYF.

In nucleotides, the CDR3 is TGTGCCAGCTCACCACTCATTCCAGAGACCCAGTACTTC. It is translated as CASSPLIPETQYF. The chain links TRBV18 to TRBJ2-5; unclear D gene. Germline V gene sequence: CDR1 KGHSH, CDR2 LQKENI. V gave up 1 base and J gave up 4 bases, with 7 bases separating them. The CDR3 has 13 amino acids.

This chain joins TRBV18 and TRBJ2-7, with D possibly TRBD2 on 5 matching bases. Germline assignment: CDR1 KGHSH and CDR2 LQKENI. The CDR3 extends over 17 amino acids. The V gene lost 4 bases and the J gene lost 2 bases, with 21 bases spanning the gap. The CDR3: CASSLRPPGKSTYEQYF. The CDR3 DNA sequence: TGTGCCAGCTCACTTCGACCCCCCGGGAAGTCAACCTACGAGCAGTACTTC. Combining the CDR3 with reference TRBV18 and TRBJ2-7 gives the whole variable domain NAGVMQNPRHLVRRRGQEARLRCSPMKGHSHVYWYRQLPEEGLKFMVYLQKENIIDESGMPKERFSAEFPKEGPSILRIQQVVRGDSAAYFCASSLRPPGKSTYEQYFGPGTRLTVT.

CDR3 bases: TGTGCCAGTAGTATACCAGGCAGCTCCTACAATGAGCAGTTCTTC. The encoded protein is CASSIPGSSYNEQFF. The chain employs TRBV19 and TRBJ2-1; D is unresolved. Germline lookup yields CDR1 LNHDA and CDR2 SQIVND (reference sequence). There are 15 residues in the CDR3. Trimming shortened V by 2 bases and J by 0 bases, and 8 bases separated the two germline ends.

The chain joins TRBV15 to TRBJ2-2; D not resolved. In germline, CDR1 is LNHNV, CDR2 YYDKDF (reference sequence). There are 13 residues in the CDR3. The V end was cut by 8 bases, the J end by 3 bases, with 10 bases between. DNA of the CDR3: TGTGCCACCCGGCCATCGGACACCGGGGAGCTGTTTTTT. It yields the protein CATRPSDTGELFF.

This chain uses TRBV10-2 with TRBJ2-1; TRBD1 matches 7 bases. This CDR3 has 15 amino acids. Trimming at V came to 6 bases and at J to 0 bases, leaving 5 bases not matched to a gene. Per the germline V gene, CDR1 is WSHSY and CDR2 is SAAADI. CDR3 nucleotide sequence: TGCGCCAGCAGCCCGACAGGGAGCTCCTACAATGAGCAGTTCTTC. Encoded protein: CASSPTGSSYNEQFF.

The V and J genes are TRBV7-9 and TRBJ1-1; TRBD1 is a possible D gene (6 bases). Germline V CDR1 and CDR2: SEHNR, FQNEAQ (reference sequence). The CDR3 has 16 residues. Trimming took 5 bases from V and 2 from J, leaving 18 bases between them. CDR3 amino acids: CASSPTRTAINTEAFF. The CDR3 nucleotides read TGTGCCAGCAGCCCTACGCGGACAGCGATAAACACTGAAGCTTTCTTT.

This chain uses TRBV27 with TRBJ2-7; D possibly corresponds to TRBD2 (6 bases). Looked up from germline, CDR1 is MNHEY and CDR2 is SMNVEV (reference sequence). The CDR3 runs to 14 residues. V dropped 3 bases and J dropped 4 bases, with 13 bases sitting between them. DNA for the CDR3: TGTGCCAGCAGTTTCCAGGGAGGTGCGTACGAGCAGTACTTC. Amino acids: CASSFQGGAYEQYF.

The CDR3: CASQKPGAGGVGELFF. Here the CDR3 DNA reads TGTGCCAGCCAGAAGCCTGGTGCAGGGGGCGTCGGGGAGCTGTTTTTT. The rearrangement uses TRBV25-1 and TRBJ2-2; 8 positions match TRBD1. V was clipped by 8 bases and J by 7 bases; unmatched bases: 15. Germline V CDR1 and CDR2: MGHDK, SYGVNS. This CDR3 has 16 amino acids. Looking up the rest from reference TRBV25-1 and TRBJ2-2 gives the full variable domain: EADIYQTPRYLVIGTGKKITLECSQTMGHDKMYWYQQDPGMELHLIHYSYGVNSTEKGDLSSESTVSRIRTEHFPLTLESARPSHTSQYLCASQKPGAGGVGELFFGEGSRLTVL.

The rearrangement joins TRBV29-1 to TRBJ2-1; a possible D gene is TRBD1 (5 bases). V lost 5 bases and J lost 4, with 15 bases in between. Germline-derived CDR1 and CDR2 are SQVTM and ANQGSEA. The CDR3 extends over 14 amino acids. The DNA for the CDR3 is TGCAGCGTTCAGATAGGGGCGCCGTACAATGAGCAGTTCTTC. Protein product: CSVQIGAPYNEQFF.

The chain uses TRBV6-1 and TRBJ2-5; 12 positions agree with TRBD2. This CDR3 is 15 amino acids long. Germline CDR1 is MNHNS and CDR2 is SASEGT. V gave up 4 bases and J gave up 2 bases; unmatched junction bases: 2. CDR3 region: CASSVLAGGQETQYF. Here the CDR3 DNA reads TGTGCCAGCAGTGTTCTAGCGGGAGGGCAAGAGACCCAGTACTTC.